The 29 T cell receptor beta chains given below trace back to one sample, sequenced in a study of T-cell reconstitution after alpha-beta-depleted transplantation in children. Preparation of the TCRbeta library involved a method that used unique molecular identifiers. TCRdb reprocessed the PCR reads via MiXCR and lists one record per CDR3 protein. The repertoire includes about 220,000 distinct CDR3 sequences, approximately 17% of them detected once, and about 39% sits in the top ten. Here the sequenced sample was PBMCs, mostly from graft donor cells, taken 360 days after TCRalphabeta/CD19-depleted stem cell transplant. These receptor sequences come from a male patient between 2 and 15 years old who had a stem cell transplant for acute lymphoblastic leukemia, so the T cells may come from the graft donor.

The chain uses TRBV5-1 and TRBJ2-3; maybe TRBD2 (6 bases). V lost 5 bases and J 4 bases, leaving 11 bases between the germline ends. Germline V gene data show CDR1 as SGHRS and CDR2 as YFSETQ. The CDR3 runs to 13 residues. DNA for the CDR3: TGCGCCAGCAGGGACTATTCTGCAGATACGCAGTATTTT. This encodes CASRDYSADTQYF.

At least ten counts were recorded for this clonotype. V gene TRBV7-2 combines with J gene TRBJ2-7; D possibly matches TRBD1 or TRBD2 (5 bases each). The CDR3 is 15 amino acids. Per the germline V gene, CDR1 is SGHTA and CDR2 is FQGNSA. Trimming cost V 5 bases and J 4 bases, with 18 bases left between them. CDR3: CASSGGGGVRYEQYF. CDR3 nucleotides: TGTGCCAGCAGCGGGGGTGGGGGAGTGAGGTACGAGCAGTACTTC.

The V gene is TRBV5-1, the J gene TRBJ2-5; 8 bases agree with TRBD1. The V gene end was trimmed by 4 bases and the J gene end by 1 base; junction bases not matched to a gene: 3. Germline CDR1 is SGHRS and CDR2 is YFSETQ. CDR3 length: 14 amino acids. The CDR3 bases are TGCGCCAGCAGCATCACAGGGGGCCAAGAGACCCAGTACTTC. Residues: CASSITGGQETQYF.

This clonotype was recorded a few times. This sequence joins TRBV5-1 and TRBJ2-7, with 9 positions matching TRBD1. V was clipped by 0 bases and J by 5 bases; unmatched bases: 12. The CDR3 loop spans 17 amino acids. CDR1 is SGHRS, CDR2 YFSETQ, per germline. CDR3 sequence reads: CASSLAASGTGHDEQYF. CDR3 DNA sequence: TGCGCCAGCAGCTTGGCTGCTTCCGGGACAGGGCACGACGAGCAGTACTTC. The full variable domain, with the rest looked up from reference TRBV5-1 and TRBJ2-7, is KAGVTQTPRYLIKTRGQQVTLSCSPISGHRSVSWYQQTPGQGLQFLFEYFSETQRNKGNFPGRFSGRQFSNSRSEMNVSTLELGDSALYLCASSLAASGTGHDEQYFGPGTRLTVT.

This CDR3 is CASSQVDRESYGYTF. The CDR3 DNA sequence: TGCGCCAGCAGCCAAGTCGATCGGGAGAGCTATGGCTACACCTTC. The chain carries TRBV4-3 and TRBJ1-2; D remains unclear. Per germline, CDR1 LGHNA and CDR2 YSLEER. This CDR3 has 15 amino acids. The V end lost 1 base, the J end lost 4 bases, and 13 bases lay between the germline ends.

This clonotype was picked up a small number of times. This rearrangement joins TRBV20-1 to TRBJ2-1, with a weak D call TRBD2 (7 bases). The CDR3 is 14 amino acids. Germline V gene lookup returns CDR1 DFQATT and CDR2 SNEGSKA (reference sequence). Trimming stripped 6 bases from V and 9 bases from J, with 21 bases between. The CDR3 nucleotides are TGCAGTGCCCCGAAGGGGAGGGGGGGCCGTGAGCAGTTCTTC. Amino acids: CSAPKGRGGREQFF.

The chain uses TRBV20-1 and TRBJ2-3; 8 bases line up with TRBD2. This CDR3 contains 16 residues. Germline values: CDR1 DFQATT, CDR2 SNEGSKA (reference sequence). V lost 0 bases to trimming and J lost 2 bases; unmatched junction nucleotides: 7. This CDR3 reads CSARDPLRGDTDTQYF. Written as DNA, the CDR3 is TGCAGTGCTAGAGATCCCCTGCGGGGGGACACAGATACGCAGTATTTT.

The chain uses TRBV4-3 and TRBJ2-7; the match to TRBD1 covers 9 bases. The J segment lost 1 base and the V segment lost 2 bases, leaving 12 bases of the junction unmatched. Germline CDR1 LGHNA, CDR2 YSLEER. The CDR3 totals 18 residues. The DNA of the CDR3 is TGCGCCAGCAGCCAAACCCTCATGACAGGGGGGTTTTCCTACGAGCAGTACTTC. Its translation: CASSQTLMTGGFSYEQYF.

The chain recombines TRBV7-7 with TRBJ2-5, with 15 bases aligning to TRBD2. This CDR3 comprises 16 residues. Trimming at V came to 1 base and at J to 5 bases, leaving 2 bases not matched to a gene. The germline gives CDR1 SSHAT, CDR2 FNYEAQ (reference sequence). The DNA of the CDR3 is TGTGCCAGCAGCTTAGGGGGGACTAGCGGGAGGGAGACCCAGTACTTC. It codes for CASSLGGTSGRETQYF.

The rearrangement links TRBV12-3 or TRBV12-4 to TRBJ2-3; the D gene is possibly TRBD2 (6 bases). The CDR3 is 16 residues long. With 4 bases removed from V and 2 bases from J, the gap between germline ends came to 16 bases. The CDR3 bases are TGTGCCAGCAGTTCTCCGGGACTCACATCCACAGATACGCAGTATTTT. Its translation is CASSSPGLTSTDTQYF.

This clonotype was counted between two and nine times. V is TRBV5-1 and J is TRBJ1-1; D may be TRBD1 (5 bases). The CDR3 consists of 14 residues. V lost 1 base and J lost 4, with 11 bases in between. The germline V gene has CDR1 SGHRS and CDR2 YFSETQ. In DNA, the CDR3 is TGCGCCAGCAGCTTGTCGGGGCTGGTCACTGAAGCTTTCTTT. It is translated as CASSLSGLVTEAFF.

A few counts support this clonotype. The chain combines TRBV25-1 with TRBJ2-3; D may be TRBD2 (7 bases). This CDR3 region has 14 residues. The V and J ends lost 6 bases and 5 bases respectively, with 15 bases between them. Germline CDR1 reads MGHDK; CDR2 reads SYGVNS. The CDR3 coding sequence is TGTGCCAGCAGGAGGGGGGGGGCCATAGATACGCAGTATTTT. Translating gives CASRRGGAIDTQYF.

The chain is built from TRBV6-2 or TRBV6-3 and TRBJ1-6; D gene ambiguous. CDR3 size: 15 residues. Trimming removed 10 bases at V and 0 bases at J, with 13 bases between. Germline V gives CDR1 MNHEY, CDR2 SVGEGT. CDR3 nucleotide sequence: TGTGCCACCGGGTTCCTCCGCTCCTATAATTCACCCCTCCACTTT. The encoded protein is CATGFLRSYNSPLHF.

The rearrangement joins TRBV4-2 to TRBJ2-3, with 14 bases that match TRBD2. CDR1 is LGHNA and CDR2 is YNFKEQ in the germline V gene. The CDR3 is made up of 17 amino acids. V lost 2 bases and J lost 13; bases outside the gene matches: 14. CDR3 amino acids: CASSQRGLAGAPHSEYF. The CDR3 DNA follows: TGTGCCAGCAGCCAACGGGGACTAGCGGGGGCCCCTCACAGCGAGTATTTT.

Only a few counts were recorded for this clonotype. This sequence joins TRBV18 and TRBJ2-2; D is unclear. The germline V gene has CDR1 KGHSH and CDR2 LQKENI. The length of the CDR3 is 15 residues. V was cut by 0 bases and J by 3 bases, with 8 bases left in between. The CDR3 spells CASSPPSADTGELFF. CDR3 coding DNA: TGTGCCAGCTCACCACCGTCGGCGGACACCGGGGAGCTGTTTTTT.

This chain uses TRBV20-1 with TRBJ1-1; TRBD1 aligns across 8 bases. The trim removed 3 bases at V and 1 base at J, leaving 7 bases unmatched. CDR3 size: 15 residues. From germline, CDR1 is DFQATT and CDR2 SNEGSKA (reference sequence). CDR3: CSARARDRRNTEAFF. CDR3 nucleotide sequence: TGCAGTGCTAGGGCTAGGGACAGGCGGAACACTGAAGCTTTCTTT.

The chain couples TRBV5-1 to TRBJ2-3; D remains unclear. This CDR3 is 11 amino acids long. V lost 4 bases and J 11 bases, leaving 11 bases between the germline ends. From germline, CDR1 is SGHRS and CDR2 YFSETQ. CDR3 coding DNA: TGCGCCAGCAGCCCGAACAGCCTGCAGTATTTT. Protein sequence: CASSPNSLQYF. Variable domain in full (rest from reference TRBV5-1 and TRBJ2-3): KAGVTQTPRYLIKTRGQQVTLSCSPISGHRSVSWYQQTPGQGLQFLFEYFSETQRNKGNFPGRFSGRQFSNSRSEMNVSTLELGDSALYLCASSPNSLQYFGPGTRLTVL.

This chain uses TRBV5-5 with TRBJ1-1; D unclear. The CDR3 is 13 amino acids. CDR1 is SGHKS, CDR2 YYEKEE, per germline (reference sequence). The germline V and J ends were trimmed by 6 bases and 3 bases, with 12 bases remaining between them. CDR3 residues: CASTLLWDTEAFF. In nucleotides, the CDR3 is TGTGCCAGCACGTTACTGTGGGACACTGAAGCTTTCTTT.

This clonotype was picked up a small number of times. The V and J genes are TRBV5-1 and TRBJ2-5; 7 bases align to TRBD1. Germline V gene lookup returns CDR1 SGHRS and CDR2 YFSETQ. The V and J ends lost 7 bases and 4 bases, in that order; junction bases with no gene match: 19. The CDR3 totals 17 residues. Here the CDR3 reads CASGDPIITGVRETQYF. The CDR3, as DNA: TGCGCCAGCGGGGACCCAATTATAACAGGGGTCCGAGAGACCCAGTACTTC.

The genes are TRBV27 and TRBJ2-1; 9 bases line up with TRBD1. Germline-derived CDR1 and CDR2 are MNHEY and SMNVEV (reference sequence). The V gene end was trimmed by 6 bases and the J gene end by 8 bases; junction bases not matched to a gene: 11. This CDR3 region has 15 residues. The CDR3 is CASSPGTGRMDEQFF. In DNA form, the CDR3 reads TGTGCCAGCAGCCCCGGGACAGGGAGAATGGATGAGCAGTTCTTC.

The chain employs TRBV5-1 and TRBJ1-2; D gene unclear. CDR1 and CDR2 from the germline V gene are SGHRS and YFSETQ. The V gene lost 4 bases and the J gene lost 8 bases, with 21 bases spanning the gap. This CDR3 has 15 amino acids. As DNA, the CDR3 is TGCGCCAGCAGCATTGTGTCGGGCCCTGAAAGGGGCTACACCTTC. It is translated as CASSIVSGPERGYTF.

J is TRBJ2-7 and V is TRBV20-1, with a tentative D call TRBD1 (5 bases). The V end was cut by 4 bases, the J end by 6 bases, with 19 bases between. Germline loops: CDR1 DFQATT, CDR2 SNEGSKA (reference sequence). CDR3 length: 14 residues. The CDR3 protein is CSATLRGSSAEQYF. In nucleotides, the CDR3 is TGCAGTGCTACTTTAAGGGGCTCCTCGGCCGAGCAGTACTTC.

The V call is TRBV2, the J call TRBJ1-2, with TRBD1 matching over 8 bases. The J segment lost 5 bases and the V segment lost 6 bases, leaving 8 bases of the junction unmatched. The germline V gene has CDR1 SNHLY and CDR2 FYNNEI. This CDR3 spans 14 amino acids. The CDR3 DNA reads TGTGCCAGCAGCCCGGACAGGGCCCCTTATGGCTACACCTTC. Protein product: CASSPDRAPYGYTF.

The chain employs TRBV11-3 and TRBJ2-1; TRBD1 matches 8 bases. The V and J ends lost 3 bases and 7 bases, in that order; junction bases with no gene match: 5. This CDR3 contains 14 residues. Germline V CDR1 and CDR2: SGHNT, YENEEA. The CDR3 coding sequence is TGTGCCAGCAGCTTCCCAGGGGGCACAAATGAGCAGTTCTTC. Translated, it gives CASSFPGGTNEQFF.

This clonotype appeared a few times. This chain uses TRBV12-3 or TRBV12-4 with TRBJ2-4; 10 positions agree with TRBD1. V shed 2 bases, J shed 2 bases, and the junction held 6 bases outside the gene matches. The CDR3 is 17 residues long. The CDR3: CASSLIWTGGSKNIQYF. DNA for the CDR3: TGTGCCAGCAGTTTAATCTGGACAGGGGGATCCAAAAACATTCAGTACTTC.

The rearrangement joins TRBV9 to TRBJ2-7; 7 bases line up with TRBD1. With V trimmed by 3 bases and J by 1 base, 4 bases remained unmatched. Germline V lookup: CDR1 SGDLS, CDR2 YYNGEE. This CDR3 is built from 14 residues. The CDR3 spells CASSAGQVSYEQYF. DNA for the CDR3: TGTGCCAGCAGCGCTGGACAGGTTTCCTACGAGCAGTACTTC.

This sequence joins TRBV13 and TRBJ1-1, with D possibly TRBD1 on 5 matching bases. With 6 bases removed from V and 6 bases from J, the gap between germline ends came to 23 bases. The CDR3 sequence is 16 residues long. Germline V gene lookup returns CDR1 PRHDT and CDR2 FYEKMQ (reference sequence). The CDR3 here is CASSRADGGGGSEAFF. In DNA, the CDR3 is TGTGCCAGCAGTCGAGCCGACGGGGGGGGTGGCTCTGAAGCTTTCTTT. Full variable domain (remainder filled in from reference TRBV13 and TRBJ1-1): AAGVIQSPRHLIKEKRETATLKCYPIPRHDTVYWYQQGPGQDPQFLISFYEKMQSDKGSIPDRFSAQQFSDYHSELNMSSLELGDSALYFCASSRADGGGGSEAFFGQGTRLTVV.

There are a few counts of this clonotype. The chain links TRBV7-9 to TRBJ2-7, with D possibly called TRBD1 or TRBD2 (5 bases each). Trimming stripped 1 base from V and 2 bases from J, with 12 bases between. This CDR3 is built from 15 residues. Per germline, CDR1 SEHNR and CDR2 FQNEAQ (reference sequence). The CDR3 DNA reads as TGTGCCAGCAGCTTAGGCTGGGACGGAACCTACGAGCAGTACTTC. This gives the protein CASSLGWDGTYEQYF.

This rearrangement joins TRBV7-9 to TRBJ2-1; 8 bases agree with TRBD1. The CDR3 covers 13 residues. Germline values: CDR1 SEHNR, CDR2 FQNEAQ (reference sequence). The trim removed 1 base at V and 11 bases at J, leaving 4 bases unmatched. The CDR3, as DNA: TGTGCCAGCAGCTTAGGGGCAGGGGGCAAGCAGTTCTTC. Residues: CASSLGAGGKQFF.